This entry describes one TCR beta chain. Its antigen is still unknown. No much larger clone is present one base from it, and per-base qualities are unavailable. The time point label, read with the paper, signifies: blood 4 weeks post-SBRT, at nephrectomy. Explained via the paper, the treatment or condition label denotes: 15 Gy SBRT to primary tumor, nephrectomy 4 weeks later. Samples were obtained from a clinical trial, in which 15 Gy stereotactic body radiation therapy was delivered to primary renal cell carcinomas and nephrectomy was performed 4 weeks later. Serial peripheral blood from radiation-treated patients was sampled at baseline, 2 weeks and 4 weeks after SBRT to track tumor-enriched clonotypes. All patients had renal cell carcinoma with clear cell pathology. The QIAamp DNA Blood Mini Kit (Qiagen) was used to prepare genomic DNA for TCR sequencing. Only samples passing all quality control checks were included in the analyses.

Between the V and J ends, shortened by 2 bases and 0 bases respectively, the junction contains 13 bases. Including cysteine and phenylalanine, the CDR3 has 16 amino acids. The sequence is cut down to CDR3 DNA, 48 bases in frame from base 1. The germline V gene encodes CDR1 MGHRA and CDR2 YSYEKL. The data belong to a study of radiation and T cells in renal cell carcinoma (dated by TCRdb to between 2020 and 2021). Background on the whole study: TCR beta sequencing covered approximately 51 samples in total, comprising around 25 tumors and roughly 27 peripheral blood samples. The last blood draw happened 4 weeks after radiation, timed to coincide with nephrectomy. In the approximately 53 samples combined, some 4,000,000 unique CDR3 nucleotide sequences were found, encoding roughly 2.5 million unique CDR3 amino acid sequences. Overall study results and their limits: Blood repertoire dynamics were not followed beyond 4 weeks after treatment. Top tumor clonotypes rose in blood from baseline to 2 weeks post-radiation, then contracted by 4 weeks, suggesting transient expansion of tumor-resident clones. Because the trial had a single-armed design, the trial could not examine how radiation dose or scheduling affected the TCR repertoire. Because pretreatment tumor biopsies were not available, the study could not determine whether clonotypes were already present within the tumor at baseline.

Following the manufacturer's recommendations, the immunoSEQ kit was used to generate TCR beta libraries from genomic DNA. To prepare the libraries, a first multiplex PCR with proprietary primers was run, followed by a second PCR that added unique barcodes, and a bead cleanup was done after each round. Each sample batch included a kit-provided positive control reaction and a negative control reaction. The final libraries underwent checking on an Agilent 4200 TapeStation D1000 ScreenTape, volumetric pooling, and quantification by qPCR. Sequencing was performed on an Illumina NextSeq500 with a MidOutput 150-cycle cartridge, and 156 Read1 and 15 Index1 cycles were run with kit custom primers. The pooled library was loaded at 0.75 to 1 pM, and about 21% PhiX control was spiked in. In the authors' own workflow: Vendor-processed data were analyzed in R, and a clonotype was defined as all T cells sharing the same CDR3 nucleotide sequence. In the clone abundance analyses, frequencies were normalized to the 10,000 most abundant clones in each sample. Public T cell clones, which averaged fewer than five per sample, were excluded before analysis. An abundance difference of at least 32-fold between compartments was the criterion for calling clonotypes tumor-enriched or baseline blood-enriched. A beta-binomial differential abundance model was used to identify clonotypes that expanded or contracted between blood time points. Tumor-blood repertoire similarity was measured with the Baroni-Urbani and Buser coefficient, and groups were compared using two-tailed Wilcoxon tests in R. TCRdb provides this immuneACCESS table in a form limited to in-frame rearrangements. Some clones are lacking; in checked studies, under half of them reflect an unresolved V gene, and why the rest are absent is not known. D and trimming were read from the DNA, whereas the V and J calls and clone size are those reported in that table. This sample is represented by about 86,000 clones; approximately 80% of them were singletons. The ten most abundant clones make up roughly 10% of the sample.

The origin of this receptor is a man in his fifties or sixties with renal cell carcinoma. The chain is encoded by TRBV4-1 joined to TRBJ1-1; the D gene remains uncertain. The input for sequencing was blood, taken from a patient whose treatment included radiotherapy and nephrectomy. At the DNA level, the sequence is TGCGCCAGCAGCCAAATGTTACGGGTAGTGAACACTGAAGCTTTCTTT. Translated, this gives CASSQMLRVVNTEAFF.